This T cell receptor (beta chain) was identified during a study of blood T cells in healthy people across ages. The study's findings and limits: In older individuals, TCR beta diversity per million T cells was lower, falling roughly linearly with age. Compared with aged donors, long-lived donors showed fewer expanded clones, suggesting selection.

With a J-beta primer mix and a sample-barcoded 5' primer, a second PCR ran roughly 6 to 11 cycles. A template-switch adaptor with 12 random nucleotides tagged each cDNA molecule. TCRdb reprocessed the 5' RACE reads with MiXCR, giving one entry per CDR3 protein. The table lists roughly 730,000 distinct CDR3 sequences, around three fifths of them singletons. For this clonotype: The antigen is unknown.

CDR1 and CDR2 from the germline V gene are LGHDT and YNNKEL (reference sequence). The CDR3 runs 12 residues. Trimming took off 4 bases at V and 5 bases at J, with 9 bases between the two ends. The chain has TRBV3-1 and TRBJ2-7; D gene unclear. This TCR came from a man aged 40-49 years in good health. The specimen was blood. CDR3 region: CASSPCPDEQYF. The CDR3 DNA reads TGTGCCAGCAGCCCGTGTCCGGACGAGCAGTACTTC.